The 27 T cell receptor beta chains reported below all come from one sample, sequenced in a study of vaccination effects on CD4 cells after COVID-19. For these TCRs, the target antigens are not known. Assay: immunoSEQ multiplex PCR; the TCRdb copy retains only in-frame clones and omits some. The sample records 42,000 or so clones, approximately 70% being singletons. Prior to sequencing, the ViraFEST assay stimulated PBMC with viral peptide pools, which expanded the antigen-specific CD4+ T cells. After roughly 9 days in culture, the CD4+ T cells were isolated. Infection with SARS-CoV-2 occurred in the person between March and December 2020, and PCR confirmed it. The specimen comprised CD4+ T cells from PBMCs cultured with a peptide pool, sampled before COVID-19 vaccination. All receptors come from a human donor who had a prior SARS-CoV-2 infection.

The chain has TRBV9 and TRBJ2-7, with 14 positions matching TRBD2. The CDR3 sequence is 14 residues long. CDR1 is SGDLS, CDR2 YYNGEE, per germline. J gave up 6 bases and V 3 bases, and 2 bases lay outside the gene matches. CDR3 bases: TGTGCCAGCAGCGCCGGACTAGCGGGAGGCGAGCAGTACTTC. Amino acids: CASSAGLAGGEQYF. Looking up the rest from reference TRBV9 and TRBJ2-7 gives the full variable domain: DSGVTQTPKHLITATGQRVTLRCSPRSGDLSVYWYQQSLDQGLQFLIQYYNGEERAKGNILERFSAQQFPDLHSELNLSSLELGDSALYFCASSAGLAGGEQYFGPGTRLTVT.

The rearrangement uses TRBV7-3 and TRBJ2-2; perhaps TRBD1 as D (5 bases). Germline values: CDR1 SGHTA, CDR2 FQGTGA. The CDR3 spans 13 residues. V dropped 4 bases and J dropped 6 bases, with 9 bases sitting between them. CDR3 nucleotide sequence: TGTGCCAGCAGCTGGGGCGTCGCCGGGGAGCTGTTTTTT. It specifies CASSWGVAGELFF.

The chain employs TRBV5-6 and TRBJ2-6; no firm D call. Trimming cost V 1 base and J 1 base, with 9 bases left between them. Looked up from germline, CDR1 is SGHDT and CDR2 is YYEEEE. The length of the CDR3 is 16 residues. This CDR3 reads CASSLPGRSGANVLTF. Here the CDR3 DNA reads TGTGCCAGCAGCTTGCCCGGACGGTCTGGGGCCAACGTCCTGACTTTC.

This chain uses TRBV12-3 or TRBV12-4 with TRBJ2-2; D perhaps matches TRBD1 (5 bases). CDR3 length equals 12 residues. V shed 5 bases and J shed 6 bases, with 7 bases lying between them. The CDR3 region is CASSRQSGELFF. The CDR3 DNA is TGTGCCAGCAGTCGACAGTCCGGGGAGCTGTTTTTT.

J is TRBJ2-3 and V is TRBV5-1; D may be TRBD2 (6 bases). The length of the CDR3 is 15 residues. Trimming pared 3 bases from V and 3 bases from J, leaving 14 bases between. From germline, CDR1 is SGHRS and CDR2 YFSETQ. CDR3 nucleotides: TGCGCCAGCAGCTGGGAGACTAGACGTACAGATACGCAGTATTTT. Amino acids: CASSWETRRTDTQYF. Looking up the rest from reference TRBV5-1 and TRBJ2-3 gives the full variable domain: KAGVTQTPRYLIKTRGQQVTLSCSPISGHRSVSWYQQTPGQGLQFLFEYFSETQRNKGNFPGRFSGRQFSNSRSEMNVSTLELGDSALYLCASSWETRRTDTQYFGPGTRLTVL.

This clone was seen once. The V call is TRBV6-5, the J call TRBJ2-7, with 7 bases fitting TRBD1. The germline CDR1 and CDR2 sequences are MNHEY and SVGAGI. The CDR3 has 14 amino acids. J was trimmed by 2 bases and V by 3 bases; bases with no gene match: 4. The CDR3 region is CASSYRQGPYEQYF. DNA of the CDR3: TGTGCCAGCAGTTATAGACAGGGACCCTACGAGCAGTACTTC.

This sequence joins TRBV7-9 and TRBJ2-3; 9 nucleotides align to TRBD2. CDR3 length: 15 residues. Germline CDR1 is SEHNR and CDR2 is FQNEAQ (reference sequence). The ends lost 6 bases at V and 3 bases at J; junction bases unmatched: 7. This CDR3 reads CASRGPGLATDTQYF. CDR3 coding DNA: TGTGCCAGCAGGGGGCCGGGACTAGCAACAGATACGCAGTATTTT.

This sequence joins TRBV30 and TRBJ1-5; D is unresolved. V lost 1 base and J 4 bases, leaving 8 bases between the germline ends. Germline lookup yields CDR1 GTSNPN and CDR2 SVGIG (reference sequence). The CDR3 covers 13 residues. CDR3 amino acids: CAWSGDGNQPQHF. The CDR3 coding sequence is TGTGCCTGGAGTGGTGATGGGAATCAGCCCCAGCATTTT.

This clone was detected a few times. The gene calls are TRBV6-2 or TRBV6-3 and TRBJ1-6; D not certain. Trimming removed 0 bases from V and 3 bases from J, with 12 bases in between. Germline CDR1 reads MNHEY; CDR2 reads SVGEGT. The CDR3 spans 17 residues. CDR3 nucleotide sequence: TGTGCCAGCAGTTACTCGTCACGGGCTTACTATAATTCACCCCTCCACTTT. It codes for CASSYSSRAYYNSPLHF.

DNA of the CDR3: TGTGCCAGCACTCCGGGACTTCACACAGATACGCAGTATTTT. The encoded protein is CASTPGLHTDTQYF. The chain couples TRBV27 to TRBJ2-3; weak D call: TRBD2 (6 bases). V dropped 7 bases and J dropped 2 bases, with 13 bases sitting between them. CDR1 and CDR2 (germline): MNHEY, SMNVEV (reference sequence). CDR3 length: 14 residues.

The CDR3 region is CASSHRGQNSGYTF. The DNA of the CDR3 is TGTGCCAGCAGTCACAGGGGGCAGAATAGCGGCTACACCTTC. V and J are TRBV25-1 and TRBJ1-2; 9 nucleotides align to TRBD1. This CDR3 has 14 residues. Unmatched junction bases numbered 9, after V lost 5 bases and J lost 8 bases. Germline loops: CDR1 MGHDK, CDR2 SYGVNS.

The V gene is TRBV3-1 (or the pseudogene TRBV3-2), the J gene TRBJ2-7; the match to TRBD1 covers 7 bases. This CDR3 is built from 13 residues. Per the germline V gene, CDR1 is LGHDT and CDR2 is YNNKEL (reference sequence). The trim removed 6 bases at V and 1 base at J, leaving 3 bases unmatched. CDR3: CASRRQGSYEQYF. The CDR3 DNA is TGTGCCAGCAGAAGACAGGGATCCTACGAGCAGTACTTC.

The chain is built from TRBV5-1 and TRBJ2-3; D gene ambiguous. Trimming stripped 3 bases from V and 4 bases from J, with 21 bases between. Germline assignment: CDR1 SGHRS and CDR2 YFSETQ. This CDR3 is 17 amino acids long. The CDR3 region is CASSSLSGHSGADTQYF. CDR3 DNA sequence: TGCGCCAGCAGCTCACTATCGGGCCATTCGGGTGCAGATACGCAGTATTTT.

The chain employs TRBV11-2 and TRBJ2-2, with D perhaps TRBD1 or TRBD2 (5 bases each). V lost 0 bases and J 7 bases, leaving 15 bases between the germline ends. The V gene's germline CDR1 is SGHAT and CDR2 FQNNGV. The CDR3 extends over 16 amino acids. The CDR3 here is CASSLDRVAGGGELFF. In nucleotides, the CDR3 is TGTGCCAGCAGCTTAGATCGGGTAGCTGGGGGCGGGGAGCTGTTTTTT.

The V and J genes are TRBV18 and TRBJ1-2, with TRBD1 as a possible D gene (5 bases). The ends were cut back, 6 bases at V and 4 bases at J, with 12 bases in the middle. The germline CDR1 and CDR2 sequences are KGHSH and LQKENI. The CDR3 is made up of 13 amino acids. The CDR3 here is CASSSDRRYGYTF. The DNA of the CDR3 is TGTGCCAGCTCGAGCGACAGACGCTATGGCTACACCTTC.

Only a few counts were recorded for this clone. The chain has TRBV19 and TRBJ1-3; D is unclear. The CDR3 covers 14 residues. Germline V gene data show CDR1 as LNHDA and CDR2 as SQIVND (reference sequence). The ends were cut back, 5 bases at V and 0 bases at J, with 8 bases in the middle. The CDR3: CASSLQSSGNTIYF. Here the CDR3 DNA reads TGTGCCAGTAGTTTACAGTCCTCTGGAAACACCATATATTTT.

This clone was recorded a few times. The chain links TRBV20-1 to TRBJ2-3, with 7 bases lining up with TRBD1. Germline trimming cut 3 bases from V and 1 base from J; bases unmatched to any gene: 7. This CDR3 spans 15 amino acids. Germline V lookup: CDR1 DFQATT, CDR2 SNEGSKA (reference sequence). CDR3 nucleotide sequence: TGCAGTGCTAGTTATGAGGGGGCGGGCACAGATACGCAGTATTTT. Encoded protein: CSASYEGAGTDTQYF.

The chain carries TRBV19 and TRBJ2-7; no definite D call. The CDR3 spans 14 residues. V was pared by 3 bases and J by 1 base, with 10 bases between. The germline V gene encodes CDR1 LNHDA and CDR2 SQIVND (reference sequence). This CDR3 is CASSIAGRSYEQYF. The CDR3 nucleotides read TGTGCCAGTAGTATTGCAGGCCGATCCTACGAGCAGTACTTC. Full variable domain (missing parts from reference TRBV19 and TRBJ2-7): DGGITQSPKYLFRKEGQNVTLSCEQNLNHDAMYWYRQDPGQGLRLIYYSQIVNDFQKGDIAEGYSVSREKKESFPLTVTSAQKNPTAFYLCASSIAGRSYEQYFGPGTRLTVT.

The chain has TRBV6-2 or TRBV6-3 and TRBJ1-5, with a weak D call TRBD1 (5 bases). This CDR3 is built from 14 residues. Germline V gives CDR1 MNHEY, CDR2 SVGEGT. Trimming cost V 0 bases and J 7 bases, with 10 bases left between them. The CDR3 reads CASSYSNRQQPQHF. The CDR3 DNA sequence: TGTGCCAGCAGTTACTCGAACCGACAGCAGCCCCAGCATTTT.

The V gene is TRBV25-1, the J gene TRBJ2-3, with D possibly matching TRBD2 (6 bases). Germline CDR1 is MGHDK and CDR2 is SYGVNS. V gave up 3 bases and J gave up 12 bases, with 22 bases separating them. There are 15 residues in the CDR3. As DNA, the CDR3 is TGTGCCAGCAGTGACGGGACTCTCTTTTCCCCCACACAGTATTTT. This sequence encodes CASSDGTLFSPTQYF. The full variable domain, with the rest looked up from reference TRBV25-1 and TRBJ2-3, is EADIYQTPRYLVIGTGKKITLECSQTMGHDKMYWYQQDPGMELHLIHYSYGVNSTEKGDLSSESTVSRIRTEHFPLTLESARPSHTSQYLCASSDGTLFSPTQYFGPGTRLTVL.

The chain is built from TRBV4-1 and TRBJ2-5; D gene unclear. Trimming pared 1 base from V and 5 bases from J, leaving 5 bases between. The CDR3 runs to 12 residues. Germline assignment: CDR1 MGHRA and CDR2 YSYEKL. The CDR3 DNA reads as TGCGCCAGCAGCCAAGGATGGGAGACCCAGTACTTC. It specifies CASSQGWETQYF.

CDR3 sequence reads: CASSSGPARGGIYEQYF. CDR3 coding DNA: TGTGCCAGCAGCTCCGGGCCCGCCCGGGGCGGAATCTACGAGCAGTACTTC. The chain employs TRBV13 and TRBJ2-7; D tentatively reads TRBD1 or TRBD2 (5 bases each). The CDR3 is 17 residues long. CDR1 is PRHDT, CDR2 FYEKMQ, per germline (reference sequence). The V and J ends lost 4 bases and 3 bases respectively, with 22 bases between them.

CDR3 DNA sequence: TGTGCCAGCAGCGTAGGCAGATGGAACACCGGGGAGCTGTTTTTT. Translated, it gives CASSVGRWNTGELFF. V gene TRBV9 combines with J gene TRBJ2-2; D ambiguous. The CDR3 length is 15 residues. V shed 0 bases and J shed 1 base, with 7 bases lying between them. The germline V gene has CDR1 SGDLS and CDR2 YYNGEE.

The CDR3 bases are TGTGCCAGCAGCAAAACGGTGCGATCAGGGGGTCGTGGGGCCAACGTCCTGACTTTC. Its translation is CASSKTVRSGGRGANVLTF. The V and J genes are TRBV21-1 and TRBJ2-6; whether TRBD1, the table's D call, matches the DNA was not checked. TRBV21-1 is classified as a pseudogene. The CDR3 has 19 amino acids.

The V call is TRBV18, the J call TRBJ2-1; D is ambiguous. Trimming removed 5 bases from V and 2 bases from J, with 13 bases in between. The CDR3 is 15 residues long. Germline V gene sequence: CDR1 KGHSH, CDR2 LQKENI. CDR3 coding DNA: TGTGCCAGCTCAATTCAAGGGCCCCCCTACAATGAGCAGTTCTTC. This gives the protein CASSIQGPPYNEQFF.

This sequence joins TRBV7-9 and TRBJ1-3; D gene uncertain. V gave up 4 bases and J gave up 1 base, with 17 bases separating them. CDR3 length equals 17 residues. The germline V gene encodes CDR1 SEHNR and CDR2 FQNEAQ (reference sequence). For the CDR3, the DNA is TGTGCCAGCAGCTCTAGCCCAGGCGTGGGTTCTGGAAACACCATATATTTT. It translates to CASSSSPGVGSGNTIYF.

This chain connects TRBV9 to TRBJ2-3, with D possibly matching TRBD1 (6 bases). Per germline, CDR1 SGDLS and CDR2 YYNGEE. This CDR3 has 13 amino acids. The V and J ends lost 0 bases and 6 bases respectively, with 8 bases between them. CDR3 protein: CASSVVGADTQYF. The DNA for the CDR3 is TGTGCCAGCAGCGTAGTGGGGGCGGATACGCAGTATTTT.